A single TCR beta chain is shown here with its context. Its antigen is unknown. No quality values exist for individual bases; no much larger clone is one base distant. The data derive from a study of OX40 agonist ivuxolimab in advanced cancers. Describing the broader study: Ivuxolimab, which targeted the costimulatory receptor OX40 (CD134), was an agonistic, fully human IgG2 monoclonal antibody. Intravenous ivuxolimab was administered to patients every 2 weeks at six dose levels: 0.01, 0.1, 0.3, 1.5, 3 and 10 mg/kg. Of the roughly 52 dose-escalation patients, hepatocellular carcinoma was present in about 19, melanoma in roughly 15, renal cell carcinoma in 9 and head and neck cancer in 9. A male proportion of roughly 80% and a mean age of around 60 years, ranging from 23 to 79, were recorded for the dose-escalation cohort. Prior anti-PD-1, anti-PD-L1 or anti-CTLA-4 therapy was permitted, and checkpoint inhibitors had been received by approximately 39% of dose-escalation patients. Partial responses were achieved by three dose-escalation patients, of whom one had hepatocellular carcinoma and two had cutaneous melanoma. Peripheral TCRbeta sequencing aimed to test whether ivuxolimab altered TCR sequence diversity and caused clonal T-cell expansion. The paper covers the monotherapy dose-escalation part of the phase I ivuxolimab trial, which included N ≈ 50 patients. On the study overall, not on this receptor specifically: On average, CD8+ T cells showed more expanded clones than CD4+ T cells after ivuxolimab. Antigen specificity was not determined for the clonally expanded peripheral T cells. In the 0.1-3.0 mg/kg groups, partial responders were among the patients with the lowest normalized peripheral clonal expansion, particularly in CD8+ T cells. At doses of 0.1 to 3.0 mg/kg, clonal expansion of both CD4+ and CD8+ T cells in blood was seen between baseline and week 6. Low levels of normalized T-cell clonal expansion were also seen in some patients who did not respond.

CDR1 and CDR2 (SGHAT, FQNNGV) derive from the germline V gene. At the junction V is shortened by 1 base and J by 1 base, with 8 bases in between. The CDR3 has 15 amino acids, counting the end cysteine and phenylalanine. The DNA shown is the 45-base CDR3, in frame from base 1. Patients with autoimmune disease history or receiving systemic immunosuppression were excluded from the trial. Peripheral blood for TCR sequencing was collected from all dose cohorts at baseline, on cycle 4 day 1, and on cycle 7 day 1. The samples were drawn from a first-in-human, open-label, multicenter phase I dose-escalation trial of ivuxolimab. Adults with locally advanced or metastatic melanoma, renal cell carcinoma, hepatocellular carcinoma or head and neck squamous cell carcinoma were enrolled in the trial. Before TCR sequencing, CD4+ T cells and CD8+ T cells from peripheral blood were sorted into separate populations.

To sequence the TCRbeta CDR3 region, genomic DNA was isolated from the sorted cells. TCRbeta CDR3 regions were sequenced using the immunoSEQ Assay. As stored in TCRdb, this immuneACCESS dataset retains in-frame rearrangements with V and J assigned. A fraction of the clones does not appear; measured against another copy, unresolved V genes explain less than half of the discrepancy, and the remainder lacks a known reason. Across this sample there are over 95,000 clones, with roughly 80% seen only once. Of the sample, roughly 1.5% is held by the ten largest clones. This specimen consisted of CD4+ or CD8+ T cells sorted from blood, obtained in a trial of the OX40 agonist ivuxolimab. This chain joins TRBV11-2 to TRBJ2-4; a confident D gene designation cannot be given. The clonotype originates from an adult with an advanced solid tumor such as melanoma, head and neck, liver or kidney cancer. The nucleotide sequence is given as TGTGCCAGCAGCTTAGTCGGAAGCGCCAAAAACATTCAGTACTTC. Translated, this gives CASSLVGSAKNIQYF.